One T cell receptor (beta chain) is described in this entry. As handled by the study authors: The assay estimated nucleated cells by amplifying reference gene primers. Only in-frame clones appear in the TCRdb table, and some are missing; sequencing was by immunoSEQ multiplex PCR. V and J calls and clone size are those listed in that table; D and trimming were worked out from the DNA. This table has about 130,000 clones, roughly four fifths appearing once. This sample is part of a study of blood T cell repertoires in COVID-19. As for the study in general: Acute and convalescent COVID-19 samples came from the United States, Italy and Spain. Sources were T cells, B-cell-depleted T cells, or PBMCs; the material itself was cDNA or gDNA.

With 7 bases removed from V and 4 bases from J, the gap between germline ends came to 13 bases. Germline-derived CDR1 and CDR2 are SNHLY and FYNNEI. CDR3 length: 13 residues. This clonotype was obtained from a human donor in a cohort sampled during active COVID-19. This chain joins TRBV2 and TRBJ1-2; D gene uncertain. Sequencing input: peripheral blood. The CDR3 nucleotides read TGTGCCAGCACCATGATGGGCAGCTATGGCTACACCTTC. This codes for CASTMMGSYGYTF.